This TCR beta chain was recorded in a study of T cells in Graves' hyperthyroidism and ophthalmopathy. It was RNA transcripts that yielded the amplified TCR beta CDR3 regions. A set of HTBI primers served as the primers for a first-round RT-PCR of the TCR CDR3. TCRdb itself ran the multiplex PCR reads through MiXCR, one entry per CDR3 protein. The sample contains around 450,000 distinct CDR3 sequences, less than 20% of which appear only once. V lost 6 bases and J lost 7; bases outside the gene matches: 6. This CDR3 spans 15 amino acids. Study-wide findings and caveats: Within blood appeared most thyroid clonotypes that had expanded above 0.001.

Stable Graves' hyperthyroidism meant no ophthalmopathy progression within 18 months. Each diagnosis was grounded in clinical symptoms, serum thyroxine and TRAb, thyroid ultrasound, and orbital computed tomography. This clonotype was observed at least ten times. The antigen remains undetermined. Source material: blood. This receptor was identified in a woman between 18 and 29 years old with Graves' hyperthyroidism. This chain links TRBV12-3 or TRBV12-4 with TRBJ2-2; 12 nucleotides agree with TRBD2. CDR3 DNA sequence: TGTGCCAGCAGCCTGACTAGCGGGAGAAACGGGGAGCTGTTTTTT. Translation gives CASSLTSGRNGELFF.